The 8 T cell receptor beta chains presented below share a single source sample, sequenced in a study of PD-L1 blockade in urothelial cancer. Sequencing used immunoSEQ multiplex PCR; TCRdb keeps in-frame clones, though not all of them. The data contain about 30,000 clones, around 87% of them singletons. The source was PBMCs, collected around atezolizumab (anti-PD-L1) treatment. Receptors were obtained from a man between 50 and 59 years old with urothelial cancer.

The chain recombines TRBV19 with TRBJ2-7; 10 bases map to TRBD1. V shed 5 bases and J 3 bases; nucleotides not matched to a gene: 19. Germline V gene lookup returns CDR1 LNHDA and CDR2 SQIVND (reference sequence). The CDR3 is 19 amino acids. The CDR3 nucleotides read TGTGCCAGTAGTCCCCGACAGGGGGCAATTCCCACACGGCTCTACGAGCAGTACTTC. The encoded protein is CASSPRQGAIPTRLYEQYF.

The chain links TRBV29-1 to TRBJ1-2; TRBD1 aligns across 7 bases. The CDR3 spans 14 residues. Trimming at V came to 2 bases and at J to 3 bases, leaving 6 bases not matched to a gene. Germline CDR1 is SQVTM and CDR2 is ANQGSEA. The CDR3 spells CSVETGVVDYGYTF. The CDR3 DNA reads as TGCAGCGTTGAAACAGGGGTAGTGGACTATGGCTACACCTTC. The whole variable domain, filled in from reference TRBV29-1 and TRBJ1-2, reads SAVISQKPSRDICQRGTSLTIQCQVDSQVTMMFWYRQQPGQSLTLIATANQGSEATYESGFVIDKFPISRPNLTFSTLTVSNMSPEDSSIYLCSVETGVVDYGYTFGSGTRLTVV.

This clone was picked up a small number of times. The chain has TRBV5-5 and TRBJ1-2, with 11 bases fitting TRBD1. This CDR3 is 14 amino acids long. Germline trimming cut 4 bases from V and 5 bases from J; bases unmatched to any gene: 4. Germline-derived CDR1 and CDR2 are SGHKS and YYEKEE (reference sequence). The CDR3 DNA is TGTGCCAGCAGCGGACAGGGGGCAAAGTATGGCTACACCTTC. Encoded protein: CASSGQGAKYGYTF.

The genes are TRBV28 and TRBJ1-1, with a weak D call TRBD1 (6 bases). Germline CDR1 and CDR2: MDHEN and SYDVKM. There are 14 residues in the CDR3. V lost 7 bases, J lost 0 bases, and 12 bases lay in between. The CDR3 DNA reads TGTGCCAGCAAGGTGAACAGGGTGAACACTGAAGCTTTCTTT. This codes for CASKVNRVNTEAFF.

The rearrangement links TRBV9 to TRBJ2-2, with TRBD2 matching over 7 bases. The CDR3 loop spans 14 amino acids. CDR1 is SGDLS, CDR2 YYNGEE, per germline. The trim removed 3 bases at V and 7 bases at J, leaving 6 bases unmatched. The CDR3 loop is CASSEAGYGGELFF. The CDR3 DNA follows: TGTGCCAGCAGCGAAGCGGGGTACGGCGGGGAGCTGTTTTTT.

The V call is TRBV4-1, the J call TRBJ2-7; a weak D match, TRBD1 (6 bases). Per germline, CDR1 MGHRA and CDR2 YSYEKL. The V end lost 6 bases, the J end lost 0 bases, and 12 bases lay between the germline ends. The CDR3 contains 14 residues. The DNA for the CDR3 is TGCGCCAGCAGTCACAGGGCTTTCTCCTACGAGCAGTACTTC. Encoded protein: CASSHRAFSYEQYF.

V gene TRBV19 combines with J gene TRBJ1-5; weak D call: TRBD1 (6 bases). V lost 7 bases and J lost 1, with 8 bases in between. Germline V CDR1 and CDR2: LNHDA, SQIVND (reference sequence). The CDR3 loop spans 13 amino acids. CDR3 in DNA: TGTGCCAGTAATCAGGGGAGCAATCAGCCCCAGCATTTT. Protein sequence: CASNQGSNQPQHF.

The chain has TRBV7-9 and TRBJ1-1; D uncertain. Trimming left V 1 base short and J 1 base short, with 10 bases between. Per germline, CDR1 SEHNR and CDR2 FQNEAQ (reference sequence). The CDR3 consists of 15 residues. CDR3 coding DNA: TGTGCCAGCAGCTTAGAAGCCACAGAGAACACTGAAGCTTTCTTT. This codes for CASSLEATENTEAFF.